This T cell receptor (beta chain) was retrieved from a study of cytomegalovirus exposure and HLA in healthy donors. Study-level points and caveats: In a later analysis, HLA-associated beta chains showed higher expansion and lower generation probabilities than comparable chains. Several of the most significant clusters appeared linked to common viral pathogens, based on a later analysis. High sensitivity and specificity were reportedly achieved when the classifier diagnosed cytomegalovirus status. Later, TCR association rates were found to vary by HLA locus, highest for DRB1 and lowest for HLA-C.

CDR1 and CDR2 (germline): LGHNA, YSLEER. The CDR3 spans 15 residues. The J segment lost 1 base and the V segment lost 4 bases, leaving 5 bases of the junction unmatched. This clone was detected only a few times. Its antigen remains unknown. It was with 60 Vbeta and 13 Jbeta primers that the PCR ran. Sequencing was performed with immunoSEQ multiplex PCR; in TCRdb, only in-frame clones are kept and a portion is missing. The sample holds about 210,000 clones; roughly 85% are singletons and the top ten take 1.8%. Sequencing was carried out using PBMCs. This chain connects TRBV4-3 to TRBJ1-1, with TRBD1 identical over 8 bases. The source of this sequence is a male donor in good health and CMV-seronegative. CDR3 DNA: TGCGCCAGCAGCCTTACGGACAGGGAGAACACTGAAGCTTTCTTT. Residues: CASSLTDRENTEAFF.